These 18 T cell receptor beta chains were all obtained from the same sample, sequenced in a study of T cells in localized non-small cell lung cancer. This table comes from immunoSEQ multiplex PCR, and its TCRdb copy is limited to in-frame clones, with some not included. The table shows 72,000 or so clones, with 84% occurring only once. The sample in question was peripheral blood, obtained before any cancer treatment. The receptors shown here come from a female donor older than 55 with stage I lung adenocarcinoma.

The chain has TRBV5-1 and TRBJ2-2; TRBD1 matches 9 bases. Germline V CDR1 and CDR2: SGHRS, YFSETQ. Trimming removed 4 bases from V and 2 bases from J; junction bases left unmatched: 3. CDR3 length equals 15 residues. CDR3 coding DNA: TGCGCCAGCAGCGCCACAGGGGGCAACACCGGGGAGCTGTTTTTT. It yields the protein CASSATGGNTGELFF. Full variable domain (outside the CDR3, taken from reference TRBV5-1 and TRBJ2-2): KAGVTQTPRYLIKTRGQQVTLSCSPISGHRSVSWYQQTPGQGLQFLFEYFSETQRNKGNFPGRFSGRQFSNSRSEMNVSTLELGDSALYLCASSATGGNTGELFFGEGSRLTVL.

This CDR3 reads CASRGSQTAEQFF. The CDR3 bases are TGTGCCAGCAGGGGCTCCCAGACAGCCGAGCAGTTCTTC. The V gene is TRBV2, the J gene TRBJ2-1; weak D call: TRBD1 (5 bases). There are 13 residues in the CDR3. With 6 bases removed from V and 10 bases from J, the gap between germline ends came to 16 bases. Germline V gene lookup returns CDR1 SNHLY and CDR2 FYNNEI.

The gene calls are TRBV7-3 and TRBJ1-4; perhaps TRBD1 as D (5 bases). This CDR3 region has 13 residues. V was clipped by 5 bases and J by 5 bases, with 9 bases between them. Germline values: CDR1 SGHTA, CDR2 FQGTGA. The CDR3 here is CASSRNRNEKLFF. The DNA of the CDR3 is TGTGCCAGCAGCCGGAACAGGAATGAAAAACTGTTTTTT.

The CDR3: CASSSYSGGAGDTQYF. The CDR3 DNA follows: TGTGCCAGCAGCTCCTATAGCGGGGGGGCAGGAGATACGCAGTATTTT. The chain employs TRBV7-6 and TRBJ2-3; 11 bases fit TRBD2. With V trimmed by 4 bases and J by 5 bases, 8 bases remained unmatched. CDR1 is SGHVS, CDR2 FNYEAQ, per germline. The CDR3 sequence is 16 residues long.

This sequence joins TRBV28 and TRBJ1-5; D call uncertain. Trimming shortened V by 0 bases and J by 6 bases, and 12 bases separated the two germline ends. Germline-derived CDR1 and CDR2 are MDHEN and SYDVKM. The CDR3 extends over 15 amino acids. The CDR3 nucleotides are TGTGCCAGCAGTTTATGGGATCGGGAACTTCAGCCCCAGCATTTT. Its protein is CASSLWDRELQPQHF.

Written as DNA, the CDR3 is TGTGCTAGTGGTTTGGTAGCGGGGAAAGGAGATACGCAGTATTTT. Translated, it gives CASGLVAGKGDTQYF. This chain joins TRBV12-5 and TRBJ2-3, with 7 positions matching TRBD2. This CDR3 contains 15 residues. Germline V lookup: CDR1 LGHNT, CDR2 FRNRAP. The J segment lost 5 bases and the V segment lost 0 bases, leaving 5 bases of the junction unmatched.

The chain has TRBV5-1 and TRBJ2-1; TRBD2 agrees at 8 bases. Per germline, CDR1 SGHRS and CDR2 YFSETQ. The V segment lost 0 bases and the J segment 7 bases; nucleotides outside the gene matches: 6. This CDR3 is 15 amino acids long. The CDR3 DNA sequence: TGCGCCAGCAGCTTGGTCCCACTAGCGGATAATGAGCAGTTCTTC. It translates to CASSLVPLADNEQFF.

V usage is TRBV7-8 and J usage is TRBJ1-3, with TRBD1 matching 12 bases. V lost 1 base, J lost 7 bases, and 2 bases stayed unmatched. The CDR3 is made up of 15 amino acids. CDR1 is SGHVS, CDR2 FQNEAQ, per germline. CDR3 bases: TGTGCCAGCAGCTTAGTGGGACAGGGGGCGAACACCATATATTTT. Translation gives CASSLVGQGANTIYF.

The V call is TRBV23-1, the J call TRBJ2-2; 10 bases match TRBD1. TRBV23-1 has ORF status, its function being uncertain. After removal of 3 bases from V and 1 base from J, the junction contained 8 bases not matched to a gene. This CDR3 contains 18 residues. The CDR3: CASSQAHDRGQNTGELFF. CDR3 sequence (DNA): TGCGCCAGCAGTCAGGCACACGACAGGGGGCAGAACACCGGGGAGCTGTTTTTT.

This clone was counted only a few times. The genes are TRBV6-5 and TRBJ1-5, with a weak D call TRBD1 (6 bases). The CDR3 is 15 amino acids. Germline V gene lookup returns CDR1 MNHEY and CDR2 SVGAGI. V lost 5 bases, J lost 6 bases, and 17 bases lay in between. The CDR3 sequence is CASSPQGGGIQPQHF. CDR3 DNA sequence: TGTGCCAGCAGTCCACAGGGAGGTGGCATTCAGCCCCAGCATTTT.

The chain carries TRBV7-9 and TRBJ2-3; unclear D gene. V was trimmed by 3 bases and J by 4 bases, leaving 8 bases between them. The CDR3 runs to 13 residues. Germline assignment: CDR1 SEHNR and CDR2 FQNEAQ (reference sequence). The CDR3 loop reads CASSFHTADTQYF. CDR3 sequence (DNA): TGTGCCAGCAGCTTCCACACGGCAGATACGCAGTATTTT.

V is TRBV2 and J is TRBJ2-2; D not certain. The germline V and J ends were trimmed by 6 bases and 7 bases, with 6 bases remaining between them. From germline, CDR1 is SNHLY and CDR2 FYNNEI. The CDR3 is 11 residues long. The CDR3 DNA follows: TGTGCCAGCAGCCTACTCGGGGAGCTGTTTTTT. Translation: CASSLLGELFF.

The CDR3 sequence is CASSIGRGHQPQHF. The CDR3 nucleotides read TGTGCCAGTAGTATAGGCAGGGGGCATCAGCCCCAGCATTTT. V is TRBV19 and J is TRBJ1-5, with TRBD1 matching over 8 bases. V shed 1 base, J shed 5 bases, and the junction held 1 base outside the gene matches. This CDR3 spans 14 amino acids. In germline, CDR1 is LNHDA, CDR2 SQIVND (reference sequence).

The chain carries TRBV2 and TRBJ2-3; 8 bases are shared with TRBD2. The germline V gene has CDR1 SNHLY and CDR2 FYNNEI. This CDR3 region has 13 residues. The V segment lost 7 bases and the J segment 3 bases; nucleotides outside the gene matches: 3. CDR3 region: CASTAGETDTQYF. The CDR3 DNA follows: TGTGCCAGCACAGCGGGAGAAACAGATACGCAGTATTTT.

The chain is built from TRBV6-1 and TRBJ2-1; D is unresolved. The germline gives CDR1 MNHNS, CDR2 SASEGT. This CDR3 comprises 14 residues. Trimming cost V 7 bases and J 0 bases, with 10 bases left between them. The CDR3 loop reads CASMVDYSYNEQFF. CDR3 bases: TGTGCCAGCATGGTTGATTACTCCTACAATGAGCAGTTCTTC.

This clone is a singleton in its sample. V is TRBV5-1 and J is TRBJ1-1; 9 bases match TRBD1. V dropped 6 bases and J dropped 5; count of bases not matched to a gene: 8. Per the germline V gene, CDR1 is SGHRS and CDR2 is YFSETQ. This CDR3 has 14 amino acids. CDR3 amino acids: CASTSQGATTEAFF. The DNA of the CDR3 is TGCGCCAGCACTTCACAGGGGGCGACGACTGAAGCTTTCTTT.

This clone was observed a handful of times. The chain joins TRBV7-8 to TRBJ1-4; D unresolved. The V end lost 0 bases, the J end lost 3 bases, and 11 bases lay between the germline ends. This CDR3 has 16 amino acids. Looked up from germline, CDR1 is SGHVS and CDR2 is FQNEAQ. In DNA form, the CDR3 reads TGTGCCAGCAGCTTAGCAGGGAGGATGCCTAATGAAAAACTGTTTTTT. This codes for CASSLAGRMPNEKLFF.

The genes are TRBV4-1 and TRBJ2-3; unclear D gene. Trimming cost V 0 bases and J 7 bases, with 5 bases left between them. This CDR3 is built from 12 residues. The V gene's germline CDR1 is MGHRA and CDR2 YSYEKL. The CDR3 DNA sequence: TGCGCCAGCAGCCAAGATTCTTATACGCAGTATTTT. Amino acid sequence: CASSQDSYTQYF.